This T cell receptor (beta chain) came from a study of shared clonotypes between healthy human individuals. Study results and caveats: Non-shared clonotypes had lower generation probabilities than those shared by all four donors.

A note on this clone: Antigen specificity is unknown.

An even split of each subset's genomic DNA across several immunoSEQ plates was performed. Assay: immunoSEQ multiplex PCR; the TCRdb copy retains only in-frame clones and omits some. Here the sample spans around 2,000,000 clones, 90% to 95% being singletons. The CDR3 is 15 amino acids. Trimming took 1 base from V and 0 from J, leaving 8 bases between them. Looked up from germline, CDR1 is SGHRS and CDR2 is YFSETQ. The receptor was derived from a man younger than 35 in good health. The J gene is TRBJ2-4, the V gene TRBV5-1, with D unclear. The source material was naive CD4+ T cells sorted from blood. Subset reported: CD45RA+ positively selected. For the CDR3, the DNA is TGCGCCAGCAGCTTGCCCCGCTTAGCCAAAAACATTCAGTACTTC. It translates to CASSLPRLAKNIQYF.